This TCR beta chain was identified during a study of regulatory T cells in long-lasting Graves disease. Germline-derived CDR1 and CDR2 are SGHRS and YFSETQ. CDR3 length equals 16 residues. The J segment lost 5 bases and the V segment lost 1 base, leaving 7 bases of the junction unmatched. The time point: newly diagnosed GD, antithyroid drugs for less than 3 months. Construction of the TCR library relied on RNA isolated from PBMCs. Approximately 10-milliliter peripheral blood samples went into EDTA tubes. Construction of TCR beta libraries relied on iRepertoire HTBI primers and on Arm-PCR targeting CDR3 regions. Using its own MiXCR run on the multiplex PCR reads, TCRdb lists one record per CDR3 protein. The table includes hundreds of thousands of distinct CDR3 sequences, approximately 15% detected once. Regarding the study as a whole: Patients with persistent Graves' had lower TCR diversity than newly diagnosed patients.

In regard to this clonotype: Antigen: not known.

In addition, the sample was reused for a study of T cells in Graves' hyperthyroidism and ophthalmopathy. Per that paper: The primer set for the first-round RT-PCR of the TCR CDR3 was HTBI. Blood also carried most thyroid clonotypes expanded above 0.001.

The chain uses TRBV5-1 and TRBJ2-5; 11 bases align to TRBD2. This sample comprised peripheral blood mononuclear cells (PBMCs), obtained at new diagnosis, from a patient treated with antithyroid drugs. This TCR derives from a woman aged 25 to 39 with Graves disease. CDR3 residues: CASSLILAGVGETQYF. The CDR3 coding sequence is TGCGCCAGCAGCTTGATACTAGCGGGAGTAGGGGAGACCCAGTACTTC.